The 23 T cell receptor beta chains in this list originate from one sample, sequenced in a study of PD-L1 blockade in urothelial cancer. Time point noted: peripheral blood 6 weeks after treatment start. TCRdb's copy holds only in-frame clones and misses some; the assay was immunoSEQ multiplex PCR. The sample records tens of thousands of clones, 91% being singletons. Material: PBMCs, obtained around atezolizumab (anti-PD-L1) treatment. These receptors all stem from a man in his 70s with urothelial cancer.

The rearrangement joins TRBV28 to TRBJ2-7; tentatively, D is TRBD1 (6 bases). V shed 2 bases and J shed 2 bases, with 19 bases lying between them. Germline V lookup: CDR1 MDHEN, CDR2 SYDVKM. The CDR3 covers 17 residues. As DNA, the CDR3 is TGTGCCAGCAGTTTAAATAACCTCGGGACAACAACCTACGAGCAGTACTTC. This codes for CASSLNNLGTTTYEQYF.

The rearrangement uses TRBV14 and TRBJ2-5; 10 nucleotides line up with TRBD2. V was pared by 4 bases and J by 1 base, with 15 bases of the junction left unmatched. This CDR3 is 19 amino acids long. Germline V gene lookup returns CDR1 SGHDN and CDR2 FVKESK. The CDR3 nucleotides are TGTGCCAGCAGCCTTTACCGGGCTAGCGGGAGAGTAACCCAAGAGACCCAGTACTTC. Its translation is CASSLYRASGRVTQETQYF.

The rearrangement links TRBV6-1 to TRBJ2-1; maybe TRBD1 (6 bases). Germline-derived CDR1 and CDR2 are MNHNS and SASEGT. Trimming stripped 3 bases from V and 0 bases from J, with 12 bases between. The CDR3 totals 16 residues. CDR3 bases: TGTGCCAGCAGTGACCTACAGGGCAGCTCCTACAATGAGCAGTTCTTC. Protein sequence: CASSDLQGSSYNEQFF.

This chain links TRBV19 with TRBJ2-2; 12 bases are shared with TRBD1. This CDR3 region has 17 residues. V lost 6 bases to trimming and J lost 4 bases; unmatched junction nucleotides: 9. CDR1 is LNHDA and CDR2 is SQIVND in the germline V gene (reference sequence). The CDR3 sequence: CASRSLLGQGATGELFF. As DNA, the CDR3 is TGTGCCAGTAGATCCCTTTTGGGACAGGGGGCCACCGGGGAGCTGTTTTTT.

The V call is TRBV2, the J call TRBJ1-2; weak D call: TRBD1 (6 bases). Trimming took 6 bases from V and 8 from J, leaving 16 bases between them. CDR3 length: 13 residues. CDR1 and CDR2 from the germline V gene are SNHLY and FYNNEI. The CDR3, as DNA: TGTGCCAGCAGACAGGGTACCCAACGGGGCTACACCTTC. It encodes CASRQGTQRGYTF.

V and J are TRBV18 and TRBJ1-4; maybe TRBD1 (6 bases). Germline CDR1 KGHSH, CDR2 LQKENI. V was cut by 1 base and J by 8 bases, with 8 bases left in between. This CDR3 comprises 13 residues. The CDR3 DNA sequence: TGTGCCAGCTCACCACGACAGGAAGAAAAACTGTTTTTT. This codes for CASSPRQEEKLFF.

The chain combines TRBV7-9 with TRBJ2-1, with TRBD2 identical over 7 bases. Germline V gene lookup returns CDR1 SEHNR and CDR2 FQNEAQ (reference sequence). Trimming at V came to 2 bases and at J to 4 bases, leaving 5 bases not matched to a gene. The CDR3 spans 15 residues. The CDR3 region is CASSLRLAEYNEQFF. CDR3 DNA: TGTGCCAGCAGCTTAAGGCTAGCGGAGTACAATGAGCAGTTCTTC.

The chain combines TRBV5-1 with TRBJ2-1; TRBD2 matches 8 bases. The germline V gene encodes CDR1 SGHRS and CDR2 YFSETQ. This CDR3 is 14 amino acids long. V trimming: 4 bases; J trimming: 7 bases; junction bases outside the gene matches: 7. CDR3: CASSRFREGNEQFF. The CDR3 nucleotides read TGCGCCAGCAGCCGATTCCGGGAGGGGAATGAGCAGTTCTTC.

V and J are TRBV2 and TRBJ2-7; TRBD1 is a possible D gene (6 bases). The CDR3 consists of 16 residues. CDR1 and CDR2 from the germline V gene are SNHLY and FYNNEI. V lost 3 bases and J lost 0, with 15 bases in between. Written as DNA, the CDR3 is TGTGCCAGCAGTGAGCCCCAGGACAGCCTCTCCTACGAGCAGTACTTC. This translates into CASSEPQDSLSYEQYF.

V is TRBV1 and J is TRBJ2-1; the D segment call TRBD2 is taken from the table without a DNA check. TRBV1 represents a pseudogene. The CDR3 has 15 residues. Here the CDR3 DNA reads TGCACCAGCAGCCTACTAGCGGGAGTGATTAATGAGCAGTTCTTC. Protein product: CTSSLLAGVINEQFF.

This chain joins TRBV7-8 and TRBJ2-5; TRBD1 matches at 8 bases. This CDR3 is 14 amino acids long. Per the germline V gene, CDR1 is SGHVS and CDR2 is FQNEAQ. V gave up 4 bases and J gave up 0 bases; unmatched junction bases: 1. CDR3 nucleotides: TGTGCCAGCAGCTGGACAGGGAACCAAGAGACCCAGTACTTC. Translated: CASSWTGNQETQYF.

Of note for this clone: One junction end does not reproduce the germline sequence, and a read error may be involved. The chain recombines TRBV28 with TRBJ2-2; TRBD2 aligns across 7 bases. CDR1 MDHEN and CDR2 SYDVKM come from the germline V gene. The CDR3 spans 14 residues. The CDR3 DNA sequence: TGTGCAAGCAGGGTCCGGGAGGTGACCGGGGAGCTGTTTTTT. This translates into CASRVREVTGELFF.

The rearrangement links TRBV7-6 to TRBJ2-7; D is unclear. This CDR3 is 13 amino acids long. Germline assignment: CDR1 SGHVS and CDR2 FNYEAQ. V was trimmed by 4 bases and J by 5 bases, leaving 12 bases between them. CDR3 in amino acids: CASSSGEANEQYF. The CDR3 region has the DNA TGTGCCAGCAGCTCCGGAGAGGCAAACGAGCAGTACTTC.

The V gene is TRBV6-5, the J gene TRBJ2-7; no clear D gene. V gave up 7 bases and J gave up 0 bases, with 10 bases separating them. Germline CDR1 and CDR2: MNHEY and SVGAGI. CDR3 length equals 13 residues. CDR3 in DNA: TGTGCCAGCAAAACGCCTACCTCCTACGAGCAGTACTTC. Protein: CASKTPTSYEQYF.

The chain has TRBV9 and TRBJ2-3, with a tentative D call TRBD2 (6 bases). The germline CDR1 and CDR2 sequences are SGDLS and YYNGEE. V was cut by 0 bases and J by 4 bases, with 12 bases left in between. This CDR3 has 15 amino acids. The CDR3 is CASSVVGSSSDTQYF. In DNA form, the CDR3 reads TGTGCCAGCAGCGTAGTCGGGAGTAGCTCAGATACGCAGTATTTT.

J is TRBJ2-7 and V is TRBV19, with D perhaps matching TRBD1 (7 bases). The CDR3 is 14 residues long. V gave up 7 bases and J gave up 1 base, with 14 bases separating them. CDR1 and CDR2 from the germline V gene are LNHDA and SQIVND (reference sequence). CDR3 sequence reads: CASKGGQRSYEQYF. In nucleotides, the CDR3 is TGTGCCAGTAAGGGGGGACAGCGATCCTACGAGCAGTACTTC.

This chain links TRBV15 with TRBJ2-1; D may be TRBD2 (6 bases). From germline, CDR1 is LNHNV and CDR2 YYDKDF (reference sequence). The CDR3 runs 18 residues. Trimming pared 1 base from V and 9 bases from J, leaving 25 bases between. CDR3 nucleotide sequence: TGTGCCACCAGCAGAGTTACCCTGCTAGCGTTTGACAATAGTGAGCAGTTCTTC. Its protein is CATSRVTLLAFDNSEQFF.

This clone was observed once. The chain combines TRBV4-1 with TRBJ1-2; 10 positions agree with TRBD1. CDR3 size: 14 residues. V lost 1 base and J lost 6; bases outside the gene matches: 2. The V gene's germline CDR1 is MGHRA and CDR2 YSYEKL. CDR3 amino acids: CASSQADRGDGYTF. The CDR3 DNA reads as TGCGCCAGCAGCCAAGCGGACAGGGGGGATGGCTACACCTTC.

The chain is built from TRBV12-2 and TRBJ1-1; the D call TRBD1 from the table was never checked on the DNA. TRBV12-2 corresponds to a pseudogene. The CDR3 is made up of 20 amino acids. CDR3 in DNA: TGTGCAAGTCGCTTAACCCTGGTGAGGGACAGGGGGGAGTTGAACACTGAAGCTTTCTTT. It specifies CASRLTLVRDRGELNTEAFF.

J is TRBJ2-1 and V is TRBV13; 15 nucleotides match TRBD2. This CDR3 comprises 20 residues. Germline V CDR1 and CDR2: PRHDT, FYEKMQ (reference sequence). The V and J ends lost 5 bases and 3 bases, in that order; junction bases with no gene match: 14. The DNA for the CDR3 is TGTGCCAGCAGCCCTAAGCCGGGACTAGCGGGAGGATTAGACTACAATGAGCAGTTCTTC. Translated, it gives CASSPKPGLAGGLDYNEQFF.

This clone was detected only once. This chain uses TRBV25-1 with TRBJ1-2; D might be TRBD1 (5 bases). The CDR3 consists of 11 residues. Germline V gene sequence: CDR1 MGHDK, CDR2 SYGVNS. Trimming took off 10 bases at V and 8 bases at J, with 14 bases between the two ends. The CDR3 region is CATQTEVGYTF. Written as DNA, the CDR3 is TGTGCCACCCAGACAGAGGTCGGCTACACCTTC.

CDR3: CAISGGSAPRTGELFF. Written as DNA, the CDR3 is TGTGCCATCAGTGGAGGGTCCGCCCCGAGGACCGGGGAGCTGTTTTTT. The chain recombines TRBV10-3 with TRBJ2-2; perhaps TRBD2 as D (5 bases). V was clipped by 4 bases and J by 5 bases, with 17 bases between them. In germline, CDR1 is ENHRY, CDR2 SYGVKD. CDR3 length equals 16 residues.

The chain joins TRBV10-3 to TRBJ2-1, with 7 bases matching TRBD2. Looked up from germline, CDR1 is ENHRY and CDR2 is SYGVKD. CDR3 length: 14 residues. J lost 4 bases, V lost 6 bases, and 6 bases had no gene match. Here the CDR3 DNA reads TGTGCCATCAGGCTGGCTAGCGGTTACAATGAGCAGTTCTTC. It translates to CAIRLASGYNEQFF.